These 21 T cell receptor beta chains were all obtained from the same sample, sequenced in a study of response to subunit inactivated influenza vaccine. TCRdb itself ran the RT-PCR reads through MiXCR, one entry per CDR3 protein. The data contain 450,000 to 600,000 distinct CDR3 sequences, about 8% of them singletons. The sequencing here drew on PBMCs from blood, taken 23 months after vaccination. Receptors were obtained from a man between 45 and 75 years old who received an inactivated influenza vaccine.

This clonotype was seen a few times. This chain joins TRBV10-2 and TRBJ2-1, with 9 bases identical to TRBD2. This CDR3 is built from 15 residues. Germline-derived CDR1 and CDR2 are WSHSY and SAAADI. Trimming at V came to 4 bases and at J to 6 bases, leaving 7 bases not matched to a gene. CDR3 DNA sequence: TGCGCCAGCAGTGCTCAGACTAGCGGAACCAATGAGCAGTTCTTC. Its translation is CASSAQTSGTNEQFF.

Remarks on this clonotype: Here the CDR3 omits its conserved ending phenylalanine or tryptophan, so a read error is the likely source. The gene calls are TRBV7-9 and TRBJ2-3; TRBD1 agrees at 7 bases. After removal of 7 bases from V and 3 bases from J, the junction contained 10 bases not matched to a gene. The CDR3 totals 15 residues. Germline V gene data show CDR1 as SEHNR and CDR2 as FQNEAQ (reference sequence). The CDR3 region is CASTDPGQLTDTQYS. The DNA of the CDR3 is TGTGCCAGCACAGACCCGGGACAGCTTACAGATACGCAGTATTCT.

The rearrangement joins TRBV7-9 to TRBJ1-3; D might be TRBD1 (5 bases). Germline V gives CDR1 SEHNR, CDR2 FQNEAQ (reference sequence). The CDR3 is made up of 16 amino acids. Trimming removed 5 bases at V and 8 bases at J, with 22 bases between. The CDR3 nucleotides read TGTGCCAGCAGCGTCACCGCCGGGGCCATAAGAGACACCATATATTTT. It codes for CASSVTAGAIRDTIYF.

This clonotype was detected many times. The chain has TRBV15 and TRBJ2-1, with 14 nucleotides matching TRBD2. The V gene end was trimmed by 1 base and the J gene end by 7 bases; junction bases not matched to a gene: 9. Germline assignment: CDR1 LNHNV and CDR2 YYDKDF (reference sequence). This CDR3 comprises 18 residues. The CDR3 DNA is TGTGCCACCAGCAGAGTTCGCCGGGGACTAGCGGGAGAAAATGAGCAGTTCTTC. It translates to CATSRVRRGLAGENEQFF.

This clonotype was recorded a few times. The chain has TRBV24-1 and TRBJ2-1, with D perhaps matching TRBD2 (5 bases). CDR3 size: 16 residues. Germline V gene sequence: CDR1 KGHDR, CDR2 SFDVKD. Trimming took off 3 bases at V and 8 bases at J, with 19 bases between the two ends. CDR3 residues: CATSDPLRDARDEQFF. In DNA form, the CDR3 reads TGTGCCACCAGTGATCCCCTCCGGGATGCGCGTGATGAGCAGTTCTTC.

This clonotype appeared a few times. This sequence joins TRBV7-9 and TRBJ1-1; possibly TRBD1 for D (6 bases). The CDR3 extends over 14 amino acids. Trimming stripped 2 bases from V and 3 bases from J, with 10 bases between. The germline V gene has CDR1 SEHNR and CDR2 FQNEAQ (reference sequence). DNA for the CDR3: TGTGCCAGCAGCTTATTTTCAGGGGACACTGAAGCTTTCTTT. It codes for CASSLFSGDTEAFF.

This clonotype came up many times. This chain links TRBV29-1 with TRBJ1-3, with D perhaps matching TRBD1 (5 bases). Trimming cost V 6 bases and J 3 bases, with 6 bases left between them. The CDR3 runs 11 residues. Germline V gene lookup returns CDR1 SQVTM and CDR2 ANQGSEA. The CDR3 protein is CSVGVGNTIYF. The CDR3 DNA reads TGCAGCGTGGGGGTTGGAAACACCATATATTTT.

This clonotype was seen only a few times. This chain uses TRBV10-3 with TRBJ2-7, with a weak D call TRBD1 (6 bases). CDR3 length: 13 residues. V lost 5 bases, J lost 5 bases, and 13 bases lay in between. CDR1 is ENHRY, CDR2 SYGVKD, per germline. CDR3 sequence (DNA): TGTGCCATCAGTCCACAGGGAGTTAACGAGCAGTACTTC. Translated: CAISPQGVNEQYF.

This clonotype has a handful of counts. The V call is TRBV6-5, the J call TRBJ2-5; D may be TRBD2 (5 bases). Trimming cost V 2 bases and J 1 base, with 11 bases left between them. Germline-derived CDR1 and CDR2 are MNHEY and SVGAGI. This CDR3 region has 15 residues. The CDR3 is CASSYEGSLQETQYF. The CDR3, as DNA: TGTGCCAGCAGTTACGAGGGCTCACTCCAAGAGACCCAGTACTTC.

The gene calls are TRBV12-3 or TRBV12-4 and TRBJ2-2, with D possibly TRBD2 on 6 matching bases. V was trimmed by 9 bases and J by 4 bases, leaving 18 bases between them. CDR3 size: 15 residues. The chain's CDR3 is CARTPGAGFTGELFF. The CDR3 coding sequence is TGTGCCAGGACTCCCGGGGCGGGGTTCACCGGGGAGCTGTTTTTT.

This clonotype was picked up a small number of times. CDR3 sequence reads: CASSPRLAGGRKNIQYF. CDR3 bases: TGTGCCAGCAGCCCTAGACTAGCGGGGGGCCGGAAAAACATTCAGTACTTC. V is TRBV6-2 or TRBV6-3 and J is TRBJ2-4, with 13 bases identical to TRBD2. The CDR3 sequence is 17 residues long. Trimming took 6 bases from V and 4 from J; bases not matched to a gene: 9. Germline CDR1 and CDR2: MNHEY and SVGEGT.

A few counts support this clonotype. The V and J genes are TRBV3-1 and TRBJ1-1; D remains ambiguous. Germline lookup yields CDR1 LGHDT and CDR2 YNNKEL (reference sequence). Trimming left V 0 bases short and J 1 base short, with 9 bases between. CDR3 size: 15 residues. This chain's CDR3 is CASSQDFWGNTEAFF. For the CDR3, the DNA is TGTGCCAGCAGCCAAGACTTCTGGGGGAACACTGAAGCTTTCTTT. Supplemented by reference TRBV3-1 and TRBJ1-1, the full variable domain reads DTAVSQTPKYLVTQMGNDKSIKCEQNLGHDTMYWYKQDSKKFLKIMFSYNNKELIINETVPNRFSPKSPDKAHLNLHINSLELGDSAVYFCASSQDFWGNTEAFFGQGTRLTVV.

The table lists this clonotype with a few counts. The gene calls are TRBV5-1 and TRBJ1-2, with TRBD1 matching over 9 bases. The V and J ends lost 4 bases and 3 bases, in that order; junction bases with no gene match: 7. From germline, CDR1 is SGHRS and CDR2 YFSETQ. The CDR3 is 15 amino acids. The CDR3 loop is CASSAGQGRDYGYTF. Here the CDR3 DNA reads TGCGCCAGCAGCGCTGGACAGGGGAGGGACTATGGCTACACCTTC.

The V gene is TRBV20-1, the J gene TRBJ2-5; 10 bases align to TRBD2. This CDR3 is 15 amino acids long. Germline V gene data show CDR1 as DFQATT and CDR2 as SNEGSKA (reference sequence). V lost 3 bases, J lost 4 bases, and 8 bases stayed unmatched. The chain's CDR3 is CSASGLAGVSETQYF. CDR3 sequence (DNA): TGCAGTGCTAGCGGGCTAGCGGGAGTCTCAGAGACCCAGTACTTC.

This chain joins TRBV27 and TRBJ2-6; D call uncertain. This CDR3 comprises 16 residues. The V and J ends lost 5 bases and 1 base respectively, with 12 bases between them. Germline V gene lookup returns CDR1 MNHEY and CDR2 SMNVEV (reference sequence). CDR3 in amino acids: CASSPLTHSGANVLTF. Written as DNA, the CDR3 is TGTGCCAGCAGTCCCTTAACCCATTCTGGGGCCAACGTCCTGACTTTC.

This clonotype was seen ten or more times. V usage is TRBV9 and J usage is TRBJ2-1, with D hard to call. The CDR3 loop spans 17 amino acids. Between the trimmed V and J ends, which lost 1 base and 0 bases, there was a span of 14 bases. Germline CDR1 reads SGDLS; CDR2 reads YYNGEE. The CDR3 bases are TGTGCCAGCAGCGTATCCGCCCCGGCAGGCTCCTACAATGAGCAGTTCTTC. Translation gives CASSVSAPAGSYNEQFF.

The V gene is TRBV12-3 or TRBV12-4, the J gene TRBJ1-4, with D tentatively TRBD1 (5 bases). V gave up 2 bases and J gave up 8 bases, with 12 bases separating them. This CDR3 is 14 amino acids long. The CDR3 sequence is CASSLSGSGEKLFF. The CDR3 DNA follows: TGTGCCAGCAGTTTATCAGGGAGCGGGGAAAAACTGTTTTTT.

This clonotype was seen ten or more times. This rearrangement joins TRBV7-2 to TRBJ1-6; D call uncertain. CDR3 length equals 14 residues. Trimming pared 7 bases from V and 6 bases from J, leaving 13 bases between. Germline CDR1 reads SGHTA; CDR2 reads FQGNSA. The CDR3 bases are TGTGCCAGCACCCTCTCGGCAGTTAATTCACCCCTCCACTTT. As protein: CASTLSAVNSPLHF.

This clonotype was recorded many times. The genes are TRBV16 and TRBJ1-5; no firm D call. Germline CDR1 KGHSY, CDR2 FQNENV. V gave up 0 bases and J gave up 5 bases, with 11 bases separating them. The CDR3 has 15 residues. CDR3 protein: CASSQSISGDQPQHF. The CDR3 DNA is TGTGCCAGCAGCCAATCGATAAGTGGGGATCAGCCCCAGCATTTT. Together with reference TRBV16 and TRBJ1-5, the CDR3 gives the full variable domain: GEEVAQTPKHLVRGEGQKAKLYCAPIKGHSYVFWYQQVLKNEFKFLISFQNENVFDETGMPKERFSAKCLPNSPCSLEIQATKLEDSAVYFCASSQSISGDQPQHFGDGTRLSIL.

This clonotype is medium-sized by share. The chain combines TRBV12-3 or TRBV12-4 with TRBJ2-1; D possibly uses TRBD1 or TRBD2 (5 bases each). The V and J ends lost 4 bases and 5 bases respectively, with 15 bases between them. CDR3 length: 15 amino acids. The CDR3 protein is CASSSRDLKNNEQFF. The CDR3, as DNA: TGTGCCAGCAGTTCCCGGGACCTTAAAAACAATGAGCAGTTCTTC.

This clonotype showed up just a few times. This chain links TRBV25-1 with TRBJ2-7; D gene unclear. CDR1 MGHDK and CDR2 SYGVNS come from the germline V gene. V gave up 8 bases and J gave up 3 bases, with 14 bases separating them. The CDR3 is 13 residues long. The CDR3 coding sequence is TGTGCCAGCGGGGTGGCCGGAAACTACGAGCAGTACTTC. Translation: CASGVAGNYEQYF.